These T cell receptor beta chains were read from a single sample in a study of CXCR3-negative and CXCR3-positive naive CD8 T cells. Reanalyzing the 5' RACE reads, TCRdb keeps one entry per CDR3 protein, without DNA. The sample data list about 56,000 distinct CDR3 sequences. The material sequenced was memory CD8+ T cells from blood. The source of these receptors is a human donor in good health. Some clones in this sample may be carry-over from other donors' samples. CDR3s include the opening cysteine and the closing phenylalanine or tryptophan. Expanded clones are given a class, and other clones once, few, many or no size at all.

TRBJ1-2,TRBV5-1,.,CASSLVRRPTGPNNYGYTF
TRBJ2-7,TRBV9,.,CASSPREQGAYEQYF
TRBJ2-5,TRBV14,medium-sized,CASSQAGTTGTQYF
TRBJ2-7,TRBV7-2,.,CASSNGTSGVVEQYF
TRBJ1-1,TRBV6-6,.,CASSYDENTEAFF
TRBJ1-2,TRBV4-3,.,CASSQDRSLTSYGYTF
TRBJ2-7,TRBV6-5,.,CASSYNGREYEQYF
TRBJ2-7,TRBV6-5,.,CASSYSGTSGVTAYEQYF
TRBJ2-3,TRBV7-9,.,CASSSNFGTGGPTSTDTQYF
TRBJ2-7,TRBV7-9,.,CASSSFPGAFYEQYF
TRBJ1-6,TRBV4-2,.,CASSQLDSNSPLHF